This T cell receptor (beta chain) emerged from a study of T cell responses to AZD1222 COVID-19 vaccine. Only in-frame clones appear in the TCRdb table, and some are missing; sequencing was by immunoSEQ multiplex PCR. This sample has some 150,000 clones, with 80% to 95% found just once. Germline-derived CDR1 and CDR2 are SGHTA and FQGNSA. V was pared by 6 bases and J by 6 bases, with 17 bases between. This CDR3 is 14 amino acids long. The receptor's source is an adult who received the AZD1222 COVID-19 vaccine. The chain uses TRBV7-2 and TRBJ1-1; possibly TRBD1 for D (5 bases). The input for sequencing was peripheral blood, taken 28 days after the second AZD1222 dose. CDR3 DNA: TGTGCCAGCAGTTTGTCTTCGAAACAGGCTGAAGCTTTCTTT. This translates into CASSLSSKQAEAFF. The full variable domain, completed using reference TRBV7-2 and TRBJ1-1, is GAGVSQSPSNKVTEKGKDVELRCDPISGHTALYWYRQSLGQGLEFLIYFQGNSAPDKSGLPSDRFSAERTGGSVSTLTIQRTQQEDSAVYLCASSLSSKQAEAFFGQGTRLTVV.